This entry lists 5 T cell receptor beta chains sequenced from one sample in a study of T cell responses to AZD1222 COVID-19 vaccine. The data were produced by immunoSEQ multiplex PCR, yet TCRdb's version contains in-frame clones alone and is incomplete. Altogether 45,000 or so clones are present, 80% to 95% being singletons, with the ten largest covering roughly 35%. The source material was peripheral blood, sampled 28 days after the second AZD1222 dose. These receptors were obtained from an adult who received the AZD1222 COVID-19 vaccine.

V and J are TRBV5-6 and TRBJ2-5; D unresolved. Germline V gene data show CDR1 as SGHDT and CDR2 as YYEEEE. CDR3 length: 13 amino acids. The germline V and J ends were trimmed by 1 base and 2 bases, with 6 bases remaining between them. CDR3 nucleotides: TGTGCCAGCAGCTTGCGACCGCAAGAGACCCAGTACTTC. It codes for CASSLRPQETQYF.

The DNA for the CDR3 is TGTGCCAGCAGCCTTGATCGGAGGGGTCAGCCCCAGCATTTT. Its protein product is CASSLDRRGQPQHF. The chain has TRBV7-9 and TRBJ1-5; TRBD1 is a possible D gene (5 bases). The V end lost 5 bases, the J end lost 6 bases, and 14 bases lay between the germline ends. The CDR3 covers 14 residues. The germline V gene has CDR1 SEHNR and CDR2 FQNEAQ (reference sequence).

This chain joins TRBV13 and TRBJ2-2; TRBD1 matches 12 bases. The CDR3 has 17 residues. The junction had 10 bases not matched to a gene; V was cut back by 5 bases and J by 6 bases. Germline V gene lookup returns CDR1 PRHDT and CDR2 FYEKMQ (reference sequence). The CDR3 DNA reads as TGTGCCAGCAGCCAAGGGACAGGGGGCGCCTACGCCGGGGAGCTGTTTTTT. It specifies CASSQGTGGAYAGELFF.

The genes are TRBV9 and TRBJ1-1; no clear D gene. Germline-derived CDR1 and CDR2 are SGDLS and YYNGEE. The CDR3 contains 16 residues. Trimming took off 0 bases at V and 3 bases at J, with 15 bases between the two ends. The CDR3 is CASSVGARGADTEAFF. CDR3 in DNA: TGTGCCAGCAGCGTAGGGGCACGCGGTGCTGACACTGAAGCTTTCTTT.

This rearrangement joins TRBV6-5 to TRBJ1-4; no firm D call. The CDR3 has 14 residues. The V and J ends lost 6 bases and 2 bases respectively, with 10 bases between them. Germline V gives CDR1 MNHEY, CDR2 SVGAGI. The CDR3, as DNA: TGTGCCAGCAGCCTAAAATGGACTAATGAAAAACTGTTTTTT. Protein: CASSLKWTNEKLFF.